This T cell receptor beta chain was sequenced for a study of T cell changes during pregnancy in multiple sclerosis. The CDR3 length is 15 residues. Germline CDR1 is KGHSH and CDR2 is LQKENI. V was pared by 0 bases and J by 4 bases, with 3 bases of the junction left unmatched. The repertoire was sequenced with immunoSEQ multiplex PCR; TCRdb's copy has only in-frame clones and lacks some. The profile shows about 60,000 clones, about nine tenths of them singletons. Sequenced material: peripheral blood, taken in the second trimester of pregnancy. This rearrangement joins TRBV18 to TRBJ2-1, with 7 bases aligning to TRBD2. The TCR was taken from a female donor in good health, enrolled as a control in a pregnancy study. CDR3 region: CASSPPLGGYNEQFF. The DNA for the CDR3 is TGTGCCAGCTCACCACCCCTGGGAGGGTACAATGAGCAGTTCTTC. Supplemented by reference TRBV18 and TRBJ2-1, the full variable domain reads NAGVMQNPRHLVRRRGQEARLRCSPMKGHSHVYWYRQLPEEGLKFMVYLQKENIIDESGMPKERFSAEFPKEGPSILRIQQVVRGDSAAYFCASSPPLGGYNEQFFGPGTRLTVL.